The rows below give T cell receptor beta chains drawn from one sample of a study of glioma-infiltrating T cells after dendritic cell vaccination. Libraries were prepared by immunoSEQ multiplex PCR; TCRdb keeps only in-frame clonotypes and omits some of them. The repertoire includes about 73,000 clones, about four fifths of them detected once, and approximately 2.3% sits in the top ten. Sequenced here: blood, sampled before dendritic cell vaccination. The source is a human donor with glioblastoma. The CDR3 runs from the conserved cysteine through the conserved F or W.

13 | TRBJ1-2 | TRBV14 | CASSRGTNYGYTF
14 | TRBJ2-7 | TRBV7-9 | CASSLASGGIEQYF
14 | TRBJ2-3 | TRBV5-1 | CASSYPSGTDTQYF
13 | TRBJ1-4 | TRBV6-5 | CASSYGSRGKLFF
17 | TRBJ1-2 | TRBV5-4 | CASSPATLGQVNYGYTF
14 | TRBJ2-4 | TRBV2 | CACGARLAGNIQYF
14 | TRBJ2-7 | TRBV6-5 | CASRIGTGSYEQYF
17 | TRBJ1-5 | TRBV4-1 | CASSQGQGARGNQPQHF
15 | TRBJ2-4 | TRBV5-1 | CASSLGTGAINIQYF
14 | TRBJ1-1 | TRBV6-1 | CASSRTGESTEAFF
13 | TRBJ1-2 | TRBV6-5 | CASRADRNYGYTF
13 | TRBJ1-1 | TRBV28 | CANRDRTNTEAFF
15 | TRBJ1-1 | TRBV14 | CASMPEPRWLNEAFF
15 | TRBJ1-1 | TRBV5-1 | CASSLSASGVTEAFF
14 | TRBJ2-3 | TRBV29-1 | CSVATSGSTDTQYF
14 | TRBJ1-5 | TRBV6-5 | CASNKDKVNQPQHF
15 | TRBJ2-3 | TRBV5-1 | CASSNTNRARNTQYF
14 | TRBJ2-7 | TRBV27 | CASSLWDRGYEQYF
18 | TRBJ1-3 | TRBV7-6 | CASSLYGPPGAHGNTIYF
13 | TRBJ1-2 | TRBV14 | CASSQDPGRGYTF
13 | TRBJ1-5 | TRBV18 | CASSPDRDQPQHF
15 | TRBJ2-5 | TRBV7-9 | CASSPNRGGKETQYF
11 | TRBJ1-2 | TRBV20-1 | CSAQGHLGYTF
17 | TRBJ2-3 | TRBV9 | CASSAMPGTGGTDTQYF
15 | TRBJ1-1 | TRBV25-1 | CASSAWDRDASEAFF
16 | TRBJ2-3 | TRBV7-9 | CASSPQGLASTDTQYF
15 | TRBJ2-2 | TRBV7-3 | CASSLTLANTGELFF
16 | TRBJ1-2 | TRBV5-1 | CASSLDAGRVVYGYTF
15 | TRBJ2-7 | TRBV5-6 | CASSFRDRSSYEQYF
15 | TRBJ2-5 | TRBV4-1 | CASSPPGRYQETQYF
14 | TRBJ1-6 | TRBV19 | CASNLGREVSPLHF
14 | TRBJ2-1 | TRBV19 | CASRAGYSYNEQFF
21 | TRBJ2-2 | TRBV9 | CASSGQGLAGALNSNTGELFF
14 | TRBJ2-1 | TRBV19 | CASNLGQTYNEQFF
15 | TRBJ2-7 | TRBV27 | CASRRGWGGDYEQYF
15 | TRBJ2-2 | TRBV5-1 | CASSLDRGRGGELFF
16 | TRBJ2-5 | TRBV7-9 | CASSLDAGGIQETQYF
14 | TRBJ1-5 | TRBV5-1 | CASSLEQGSQPQHF